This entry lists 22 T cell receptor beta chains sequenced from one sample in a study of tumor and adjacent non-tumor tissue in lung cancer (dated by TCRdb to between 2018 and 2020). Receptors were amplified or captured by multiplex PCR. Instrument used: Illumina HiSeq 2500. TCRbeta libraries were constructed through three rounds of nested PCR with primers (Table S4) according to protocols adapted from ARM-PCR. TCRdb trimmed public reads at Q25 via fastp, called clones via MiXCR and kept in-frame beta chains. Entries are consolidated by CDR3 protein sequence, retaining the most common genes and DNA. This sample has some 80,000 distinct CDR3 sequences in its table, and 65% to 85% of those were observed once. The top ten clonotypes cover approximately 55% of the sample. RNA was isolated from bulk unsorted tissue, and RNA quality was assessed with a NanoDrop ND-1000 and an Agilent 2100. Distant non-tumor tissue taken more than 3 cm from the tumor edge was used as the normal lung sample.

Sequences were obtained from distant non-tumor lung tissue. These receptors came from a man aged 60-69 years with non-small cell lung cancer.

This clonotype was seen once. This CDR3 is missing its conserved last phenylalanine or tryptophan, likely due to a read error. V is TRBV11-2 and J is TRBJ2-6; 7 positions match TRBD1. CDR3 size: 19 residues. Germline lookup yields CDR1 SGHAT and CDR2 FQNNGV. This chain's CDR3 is CASSLVPKDRPSGSNVLTL. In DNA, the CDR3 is TGTGCCAGTAGCTTAGTTCCAAAGGACAGGCCCTCTGGGTCCAACGTCCTGACTCTC.

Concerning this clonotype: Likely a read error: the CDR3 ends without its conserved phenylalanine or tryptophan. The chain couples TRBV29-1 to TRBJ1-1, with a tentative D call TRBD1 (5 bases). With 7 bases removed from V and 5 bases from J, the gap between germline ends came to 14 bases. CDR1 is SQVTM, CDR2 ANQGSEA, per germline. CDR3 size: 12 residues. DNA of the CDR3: TGCAGCGCCCGAGAGGGGAAAACTGAAGCTTTCTCT. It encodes CSAREGKTEAFS.

CDR3 in amino acids: CASSFRGAGELFF. As DNA, the CDR3 is TGTGCCAGCAGCTTCAGGGGTGCCGGGGAGCTGTTTTTT. This chain uses TRBV7-3 with TRBJ2-2; weak D call: TRBD1 (6 bases). Between the trimmed V and J ends, which lost 3 bases and 6 bases, there was a span of 8 bases. The CDR3 spans 13 residues. Germline CDR1 and CDR2: SGHTA and FQGTGA.

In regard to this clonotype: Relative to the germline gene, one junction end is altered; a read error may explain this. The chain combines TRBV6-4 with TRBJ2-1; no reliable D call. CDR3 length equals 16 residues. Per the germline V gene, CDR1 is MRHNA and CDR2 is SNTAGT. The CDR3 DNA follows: TGTACCAGCAGTAAGCAGGCGCCCCCTATTGGGAATGAGCAGTTCTTC. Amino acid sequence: CTSSKQAPPIGNEQFF.

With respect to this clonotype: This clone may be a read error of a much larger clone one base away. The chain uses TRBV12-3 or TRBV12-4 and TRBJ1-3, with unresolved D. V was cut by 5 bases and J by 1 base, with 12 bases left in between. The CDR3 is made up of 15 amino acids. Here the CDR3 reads CASSDLDGSGNTIYF. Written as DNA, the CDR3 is TGTGCCAGCAGTGACCTGGACGGATCTGGAAACACCATATATTTT.

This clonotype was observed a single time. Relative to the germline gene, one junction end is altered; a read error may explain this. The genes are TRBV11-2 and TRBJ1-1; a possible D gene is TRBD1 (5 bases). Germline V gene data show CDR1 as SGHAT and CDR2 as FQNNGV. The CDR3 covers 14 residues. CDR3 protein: CDSSLSGRGTEVFF. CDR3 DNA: TGTGACAGCAGCTTATCCGGGAGGGGCACTGAAGTTTTCTTT.

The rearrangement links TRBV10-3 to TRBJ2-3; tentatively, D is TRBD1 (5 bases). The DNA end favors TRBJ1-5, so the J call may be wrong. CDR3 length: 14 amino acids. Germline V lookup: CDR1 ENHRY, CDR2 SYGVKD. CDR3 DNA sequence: TGTGCCATCAAGGGGATTACTCCCACACATACGCAGCATTTT. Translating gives CAIKGITPTHTQHF.

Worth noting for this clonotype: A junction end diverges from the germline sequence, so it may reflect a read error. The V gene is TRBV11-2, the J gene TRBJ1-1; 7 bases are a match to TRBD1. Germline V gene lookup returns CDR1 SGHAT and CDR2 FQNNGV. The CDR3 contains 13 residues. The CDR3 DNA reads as TGTGCCAGCAACTTAGAACAGGGGACTGAAGCTTTCTTT. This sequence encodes CASNLEQGTEAFF.

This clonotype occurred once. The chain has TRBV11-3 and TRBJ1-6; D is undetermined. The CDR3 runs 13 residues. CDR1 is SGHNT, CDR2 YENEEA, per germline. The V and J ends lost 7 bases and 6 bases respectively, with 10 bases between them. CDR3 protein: CASIPVINSPLHF. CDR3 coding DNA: TGTGCCAGCATCCCTGTGATTAATTCACCCCTCCACTTT.

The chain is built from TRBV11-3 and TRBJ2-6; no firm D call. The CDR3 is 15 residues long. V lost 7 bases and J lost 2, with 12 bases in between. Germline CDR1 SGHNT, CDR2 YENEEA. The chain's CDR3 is CASTLDGTGANVLTF. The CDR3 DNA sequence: TGTGCCAGCACTTTAGATGGGACTGGGGCCAACGTCCTGACTTTC.

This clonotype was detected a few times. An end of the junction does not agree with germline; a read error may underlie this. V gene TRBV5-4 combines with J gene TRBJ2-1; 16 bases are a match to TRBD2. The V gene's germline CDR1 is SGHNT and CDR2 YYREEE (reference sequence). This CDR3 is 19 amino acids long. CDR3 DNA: TGTGCCAGCAGTCGACCCGTGACCGGGACTAGCGGGGGGGCCAATGAGCAGTTGTTC. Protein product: CASSRPVTGTSGGANEQLF. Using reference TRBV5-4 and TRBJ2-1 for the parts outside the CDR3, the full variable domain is ETGVTQSPTHLIKTRGQQVTLRCSSQSGHNTVSWYQQALGQGPQFIFQYYREEENGRGNFPPRFSGLQFPNYSSELNVNALELDDSALYLCASSRPVTGTSGGANEQLFGPGTRLTVL.

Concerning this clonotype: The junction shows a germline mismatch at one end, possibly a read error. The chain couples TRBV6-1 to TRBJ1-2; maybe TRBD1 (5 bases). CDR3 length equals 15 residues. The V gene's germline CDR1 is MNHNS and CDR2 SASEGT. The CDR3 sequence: CATSEAGEVSYGYIF. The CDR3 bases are TGTGCCACCAGTGAAGCGGGGGAGGTTAGCTATGGCTACATCTTC.

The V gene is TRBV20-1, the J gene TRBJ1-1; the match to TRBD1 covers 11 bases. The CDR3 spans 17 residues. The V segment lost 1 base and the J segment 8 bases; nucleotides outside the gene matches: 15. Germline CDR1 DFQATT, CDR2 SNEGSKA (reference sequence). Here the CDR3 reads CSARARTGGAWSTEAFF. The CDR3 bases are TGCAGTGCTAGAGCAAGGACAGGGGGCGCTTGGAGCACCGAAGCTTTCTTT.

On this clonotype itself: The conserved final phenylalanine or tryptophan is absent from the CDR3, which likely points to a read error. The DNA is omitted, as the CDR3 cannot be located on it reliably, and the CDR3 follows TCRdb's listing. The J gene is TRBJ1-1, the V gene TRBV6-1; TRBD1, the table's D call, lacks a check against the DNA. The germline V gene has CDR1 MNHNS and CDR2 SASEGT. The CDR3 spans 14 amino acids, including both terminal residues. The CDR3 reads CAISEDRGDTEASL.

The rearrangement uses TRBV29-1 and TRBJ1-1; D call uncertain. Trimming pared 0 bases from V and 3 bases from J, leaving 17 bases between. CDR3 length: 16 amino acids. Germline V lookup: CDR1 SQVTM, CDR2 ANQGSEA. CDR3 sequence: CSVEDRHGKEDTEAFF. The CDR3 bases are TGCAGCGTTGAAGATCGGCATGGGAAAGAAGACACTGAAGCTTTCTTT. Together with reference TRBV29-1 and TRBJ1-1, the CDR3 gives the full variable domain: SAVISQKPSRDICQRGTSLTIQCQVDSQVTMMFWYRQQPGQSLTLIATANQGSEATYESGFVIDKFPISRPNLTFSTLTVSNMSPEDSSIYLCSVEDRHGKEDTEAFFGQGTRLTVV.

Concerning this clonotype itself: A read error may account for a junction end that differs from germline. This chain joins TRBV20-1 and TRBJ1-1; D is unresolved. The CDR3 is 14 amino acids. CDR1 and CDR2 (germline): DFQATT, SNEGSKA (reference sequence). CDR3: CSATLWVLNTEAFF. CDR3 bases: TGTAGTGCTACCCTATGGGTGTTGAACACTGAAGCTTTCTTT.

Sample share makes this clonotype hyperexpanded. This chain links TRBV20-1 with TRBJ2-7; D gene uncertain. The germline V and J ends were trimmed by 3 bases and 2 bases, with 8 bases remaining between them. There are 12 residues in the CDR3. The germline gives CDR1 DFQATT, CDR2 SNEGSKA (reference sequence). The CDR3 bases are TGCAGTGCTAGTGCGGTCACCTACGAGCAGTACTTC. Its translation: CSASAVTYEQYF.

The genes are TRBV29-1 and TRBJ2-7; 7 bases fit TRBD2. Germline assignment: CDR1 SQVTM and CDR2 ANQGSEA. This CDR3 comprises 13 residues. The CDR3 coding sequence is TGCAGGGTGGGAGGGGTGGGAACCCCCGTGCAGTACTTC. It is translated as CRVGGVGTPVQYF.

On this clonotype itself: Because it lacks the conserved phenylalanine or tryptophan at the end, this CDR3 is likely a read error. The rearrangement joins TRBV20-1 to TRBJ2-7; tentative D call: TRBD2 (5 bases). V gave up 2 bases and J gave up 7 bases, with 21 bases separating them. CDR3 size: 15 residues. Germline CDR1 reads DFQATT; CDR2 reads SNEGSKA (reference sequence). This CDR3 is CSARRSSGSLNEQYL. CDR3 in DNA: TGCAGTGCTAGAAGGTCCAGCGGCAGTCTGAATGAGCAGTACCTC.

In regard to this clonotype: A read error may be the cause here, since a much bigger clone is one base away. The CDR3 loop reads CACTPGQNYGYTF. The CDR3 nucleotides are TGTGCCTGCACCCCGGGGCAGAACTATGGCTACACCTTC. The V and J genes are TRBV6-6 and TRBJ1-2; D perhaps matches TRBD1 (5 bases). Germline V gene lookup returns CDR1 MNHNY and CDR2 SVGAGI (reference sequence). The CDR3 loop spans 13 amino acids. V gave up 11 bases and J gave up 2 bases, with 15 bases separating them.

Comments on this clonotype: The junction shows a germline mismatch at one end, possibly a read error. The CDR3 nucleotides read TGTACCAGAAGTTGGGGCGGGGGAGCCTACAATGAGCAGTTCTTC. It encodes CTRSWGGGAYNEQFF. The gene calls are TRBV6-6 and TRBJ2-1, with 7 bases fitting TRBD2. The CDR3 runs 15 residues. Germline lookup yields CDR1 MNHNY and CDR2 SVGAGI (reference sequence).

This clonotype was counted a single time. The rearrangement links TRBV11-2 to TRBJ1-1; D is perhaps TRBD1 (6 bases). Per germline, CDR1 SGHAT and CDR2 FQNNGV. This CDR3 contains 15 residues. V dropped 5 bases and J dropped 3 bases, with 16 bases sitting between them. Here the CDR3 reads CASSIAPGAYTEAFF. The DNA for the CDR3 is TGTGCCAGCAGCATAGCTCCAGGGGCTTACACTGAAGCTTTCTTT.